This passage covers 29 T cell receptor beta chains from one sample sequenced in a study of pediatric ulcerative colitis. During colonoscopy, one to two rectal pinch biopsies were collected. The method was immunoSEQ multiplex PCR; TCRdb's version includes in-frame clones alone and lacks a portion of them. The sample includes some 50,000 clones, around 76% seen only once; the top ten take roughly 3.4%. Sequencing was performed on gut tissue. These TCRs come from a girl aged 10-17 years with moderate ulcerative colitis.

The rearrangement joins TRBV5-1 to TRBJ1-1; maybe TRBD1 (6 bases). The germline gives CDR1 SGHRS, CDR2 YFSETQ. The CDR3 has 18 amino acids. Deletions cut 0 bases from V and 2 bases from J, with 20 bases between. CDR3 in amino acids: CASSLGPSRGQSNTEAFF. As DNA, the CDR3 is TGCGCCAGCAGCTTGGGTCCTAGTCGGGGGCAAAGTAACACTGAAGCTTTCTTT.

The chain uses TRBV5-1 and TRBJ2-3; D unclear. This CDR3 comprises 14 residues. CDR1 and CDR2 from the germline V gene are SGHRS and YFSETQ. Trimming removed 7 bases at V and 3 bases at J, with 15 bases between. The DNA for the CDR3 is TGCGCCAGCCGCCCCGCCGCGAGGACAGATACGCAGTATTTT. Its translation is CASRPAARTDTQYF.

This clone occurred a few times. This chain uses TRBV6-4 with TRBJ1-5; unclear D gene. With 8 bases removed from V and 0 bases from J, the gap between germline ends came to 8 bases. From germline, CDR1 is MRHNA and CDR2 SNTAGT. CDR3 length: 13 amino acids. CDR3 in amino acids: CASRAASNQPQHF. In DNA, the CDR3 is TGTGCCAGCCGGGCCGCTAGCAATCAGCCCCAGCATTTT.

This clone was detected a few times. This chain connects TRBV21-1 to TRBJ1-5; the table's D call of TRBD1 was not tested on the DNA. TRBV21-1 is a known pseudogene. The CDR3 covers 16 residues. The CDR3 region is CASSKALYRDDQPQHF. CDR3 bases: TGTGCCAGCAGCAAAGCGCTTTACAGGGACGATCAGCCCCAGCATTTT.

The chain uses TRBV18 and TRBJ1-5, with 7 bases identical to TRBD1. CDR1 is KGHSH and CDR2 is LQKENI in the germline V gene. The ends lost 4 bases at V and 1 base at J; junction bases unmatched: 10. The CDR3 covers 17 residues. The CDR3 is CASSRTGGGDSNQPQHF. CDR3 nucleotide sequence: TGTGCCAGCTCACGGACTGGAGGGGGCGACAGCAATCAGCCCCAGCATTTT.

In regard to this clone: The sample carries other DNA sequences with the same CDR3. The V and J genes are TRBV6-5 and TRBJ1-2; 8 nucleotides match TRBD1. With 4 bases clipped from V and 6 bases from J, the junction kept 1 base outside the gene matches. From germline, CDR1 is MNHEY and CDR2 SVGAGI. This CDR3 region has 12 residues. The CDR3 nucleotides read TGTGCCAGCAGTTCACAGGGGGATGGCTACACCTTC. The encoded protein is CASSSQGDGYTF.

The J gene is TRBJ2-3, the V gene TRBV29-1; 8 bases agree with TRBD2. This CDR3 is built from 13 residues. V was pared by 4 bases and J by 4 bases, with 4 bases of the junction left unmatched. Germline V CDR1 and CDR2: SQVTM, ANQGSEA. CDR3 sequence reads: CSVGAGGSDTQYF. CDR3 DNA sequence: TGCAGCGTTGGGGCGGGAGGATCAGATACGCAGTATTTT.

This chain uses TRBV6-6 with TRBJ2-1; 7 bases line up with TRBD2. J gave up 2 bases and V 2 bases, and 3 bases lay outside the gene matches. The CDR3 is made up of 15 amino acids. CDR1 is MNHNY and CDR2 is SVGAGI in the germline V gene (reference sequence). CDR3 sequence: CASSYASGPYNEQFF. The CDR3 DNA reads TGTGCCAGCAGTTACGCTAGCGGCCCCTACAATGAGCAGTTCTTC.

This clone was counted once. The CDR3 DNA sequence: TGTGCCAGCAGCCCTGGAAACACCATATATTTT. Residues: CASSPGNTIYF. The gene calls are TRBV5-8 and TRBJ1-3; D is uncertain. The CDR3 is made up of 11 amino acids. V was trimmed by 4 bases and J by 2 bases, leaving 1 base between them. Germline lookup yields CDR1 SGHTS and CDR2 YDEGEE.

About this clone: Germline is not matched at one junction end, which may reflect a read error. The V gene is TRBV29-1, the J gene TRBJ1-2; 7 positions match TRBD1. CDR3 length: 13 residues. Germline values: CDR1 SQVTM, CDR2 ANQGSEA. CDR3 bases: TGCAGCGTGGAAGACAGGGAAAACTATGGCTACACCTTC. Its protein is CSVEDRENYGYTF.

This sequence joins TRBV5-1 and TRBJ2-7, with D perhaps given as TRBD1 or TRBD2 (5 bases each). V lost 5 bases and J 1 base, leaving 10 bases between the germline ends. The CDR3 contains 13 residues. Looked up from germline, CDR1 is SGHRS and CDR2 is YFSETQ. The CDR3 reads CASSWDRSYEQYF. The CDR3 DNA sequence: TGCGCCAGCAGTTGGGACCGTTCCTACGAGCAGTACTTC.

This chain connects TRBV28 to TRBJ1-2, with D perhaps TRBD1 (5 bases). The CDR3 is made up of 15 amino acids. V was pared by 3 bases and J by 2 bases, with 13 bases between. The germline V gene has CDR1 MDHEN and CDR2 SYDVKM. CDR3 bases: TGTGCCAGCAGTTTTGGGGGACCGTCCAACTATGGCTACACCTTC. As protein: CASSFGGPSNYGYTF.

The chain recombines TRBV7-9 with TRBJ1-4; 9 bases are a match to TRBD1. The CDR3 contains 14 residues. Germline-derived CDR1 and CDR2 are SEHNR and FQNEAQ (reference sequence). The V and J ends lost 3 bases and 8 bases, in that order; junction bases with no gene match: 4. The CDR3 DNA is TGTGCCAGCAGCTTCGGACAGGGGAACGAAAAACTGTTTTTT. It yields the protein CASSFGQGNEKLFF.

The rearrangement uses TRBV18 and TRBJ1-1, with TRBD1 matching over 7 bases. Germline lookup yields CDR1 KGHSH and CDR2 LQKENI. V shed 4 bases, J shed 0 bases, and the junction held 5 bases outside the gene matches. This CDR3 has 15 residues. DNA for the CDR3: TGTGCCAGCTCACTGATGGGACAGCTGAACACTGAAGCTTTCTTT. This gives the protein CASSLMGQLNTEAFF.

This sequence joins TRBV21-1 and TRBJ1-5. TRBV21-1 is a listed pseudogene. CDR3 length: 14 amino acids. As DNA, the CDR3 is TGTGCCAGTCTGCCGGATTATAGCAATCAGCCCCAGCATTTT. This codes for CASLPDYSNQPQHF.

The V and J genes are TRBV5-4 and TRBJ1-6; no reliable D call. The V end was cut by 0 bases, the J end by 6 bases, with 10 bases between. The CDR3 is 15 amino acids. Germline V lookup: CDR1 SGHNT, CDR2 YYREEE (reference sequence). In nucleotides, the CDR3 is TGTGCCAGCAGCTTGGCCGGGCAGGTTAATTCACCCCTCCACTTT. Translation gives CASSLAGQVNSPLHF.

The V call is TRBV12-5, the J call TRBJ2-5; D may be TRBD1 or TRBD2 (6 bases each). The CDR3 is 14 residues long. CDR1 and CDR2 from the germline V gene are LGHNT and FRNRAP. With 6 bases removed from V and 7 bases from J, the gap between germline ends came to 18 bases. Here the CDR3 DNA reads TGTGCTAGTGGCATCTCCCGGGGGCCAGGGACCCAGTACTTC. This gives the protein CASGISRGPGTQYF.

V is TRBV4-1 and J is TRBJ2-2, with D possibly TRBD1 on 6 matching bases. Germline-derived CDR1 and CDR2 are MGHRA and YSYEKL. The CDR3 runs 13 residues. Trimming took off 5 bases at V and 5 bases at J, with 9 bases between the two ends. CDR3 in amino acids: CASSRTGTGELFF. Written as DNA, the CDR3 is TGCGCCAGCAGCAGAACAGGGACCGGGGAGCTGTTTTTT.

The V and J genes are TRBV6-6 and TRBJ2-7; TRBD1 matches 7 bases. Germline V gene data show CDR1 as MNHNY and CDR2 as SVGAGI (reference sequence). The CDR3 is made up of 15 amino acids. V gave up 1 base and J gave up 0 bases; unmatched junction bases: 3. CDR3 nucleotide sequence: TGTGCCAGCAGTTACTTCAGGGGGAGCTCCTACGAGCAGTACTTC. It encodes CASSYFRGSSYEQYF.

CDR3 coding DNA: TGTGCCATCAGTACTCGGACAGGCCCGAACACTGAAGCTTTCTTT. Its protein is CAISTRTGPNTEAFF. The chain links TRBV10-3 to TRBJ1-1; TRBD1 aligns across 7 bases. CDR3 length equals 15 residues. Germline V gene data show CDR1 as ENHRY and CDR2 as SYGVKD. The trim removed 5 bases at V and 1 base at J, leaving 7 bases unmatched.

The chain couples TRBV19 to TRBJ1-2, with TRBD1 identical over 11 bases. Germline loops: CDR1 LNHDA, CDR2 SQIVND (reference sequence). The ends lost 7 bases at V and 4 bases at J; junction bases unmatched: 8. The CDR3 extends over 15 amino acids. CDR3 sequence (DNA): TGTGCCAGTACCAAGTGGACAGGGGGCTCCTATGGCTACACCTTC. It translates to CASTKWTGGSYGYTF.

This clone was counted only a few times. The CDR3 is CASSEADLNEKLFF. CDR3 coding DNA: TGTGCCAGCAGTGAAGCAGACCTTAATGAAAAACTGTTTTTT. The genes are TRBV6-1 and TRBJ1-4, with D unresolved. This CDR3 comprises 14 residues. CDR1 and CDR2 from the germline V gene are MNHNS and SASEGT. V was trimmed by 0 bases and J by 4 bases, leaving 6 bases between them.

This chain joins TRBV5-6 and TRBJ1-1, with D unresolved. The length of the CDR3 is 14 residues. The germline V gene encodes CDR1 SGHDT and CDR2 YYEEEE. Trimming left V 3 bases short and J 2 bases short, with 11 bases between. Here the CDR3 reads CASSSPGLNTEAFF. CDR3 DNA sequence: TGTGCCAGCAGCTCCCCCGGGCTAAACACTGAAGCTTTCTTT. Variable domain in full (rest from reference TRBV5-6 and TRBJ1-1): DAGVTQSPTHLIKTRGQQVTLRCSPKSGHDTVSWYQQALGQGPQFIFQYYEEEERQRGNFPDRFSGHQFPNYSSELNVNALLLGDSALYLCASSSPGLNTEAFFGQGTRLTVV.

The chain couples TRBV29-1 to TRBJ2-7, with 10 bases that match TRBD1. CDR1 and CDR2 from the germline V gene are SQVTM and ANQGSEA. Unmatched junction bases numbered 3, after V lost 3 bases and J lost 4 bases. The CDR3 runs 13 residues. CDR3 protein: CSVEGQGRYEQYF. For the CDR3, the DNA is TGCAGCGTTGAGGGACAGGGGAGATACGAGCAGTACTTC.

This CDR3 reads CASSLLARTIDEQFF. The CDR3 DNA follows: TGTGCCAGCAGTTTACTCGCCCGGACCATAGATGAGCAGTTCTTC. The genes are TRBV28 and TRBJ2-1, with D uncertain. Trimming shortened V by 2 bases and J by 8 bases, and 16 bases separated the two germline ends. This CDR3 contains 15 residues. The germline V gene encodes CDR1 MDHEN and CDR2 SYDVKM.

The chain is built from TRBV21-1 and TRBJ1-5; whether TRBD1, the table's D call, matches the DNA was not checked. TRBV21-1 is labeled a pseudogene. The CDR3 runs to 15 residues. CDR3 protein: CASSKQGNSNQPQHF. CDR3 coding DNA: TGTGCCAGCAGCAAGCAGGGAAATAGCAATCAGCCCCAGCATTTT.

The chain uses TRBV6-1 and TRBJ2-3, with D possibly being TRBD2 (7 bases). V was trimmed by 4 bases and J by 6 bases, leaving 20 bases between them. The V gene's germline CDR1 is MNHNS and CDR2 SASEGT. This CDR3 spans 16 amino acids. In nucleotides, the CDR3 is TGTGCCAGCAGTGTCCGGGGGGCCCGGGATCTGGATACGCAGTATTTT. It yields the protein CASSVRGARDLDTQYF.

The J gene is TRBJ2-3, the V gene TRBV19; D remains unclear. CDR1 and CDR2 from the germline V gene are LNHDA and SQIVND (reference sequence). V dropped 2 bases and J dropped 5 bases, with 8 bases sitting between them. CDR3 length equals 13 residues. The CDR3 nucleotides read TGTGCCAGTAGTATAAATAGTGTAGATACGCAGTATTTT. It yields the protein CASSINSVDTQYF.

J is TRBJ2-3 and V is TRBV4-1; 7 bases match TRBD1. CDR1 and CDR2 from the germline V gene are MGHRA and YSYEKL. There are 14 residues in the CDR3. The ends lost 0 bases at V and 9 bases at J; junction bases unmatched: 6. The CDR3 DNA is TGCGCCAGCAGCCAAGAGATGAGGGGGCGGACGCAGTATTTT. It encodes CASSQEMRGRTQYF.